Following are 8 T cell receptor beta chains from one sample sequenced in a study of T cells after yellow fever vaccination. TCRdb reanalysed the 5' RACE reads using MiXCR and keeps one entry per CDR3 protein. The sample records roughly 300,000 distinct CDR3 sequences, roughly 8.6% being singletons. This sample comprised PBMCs, obtained roughly seven weeks after the first yellow fever vaccination. The origin of the receptors is a man in his late teens or twenties who received the YFV17D yellow fever vaccine.

The chain uses TRBV12-3 or TRBV12-4 and TRBJ2-5, with a possible D match to TRBD1 (5 bases). The CDR3 has 15 amino acids. V dropped 3 bases and J dropped 3 bases, with 14 bases sitting between them. CDR3 coding DNA: TGTGCCAGCAGTTTCGCGGCAGGGTGGAAAGAGACCCAGTACTTC. It specifies CASSFAAGWKETQYF.

The chain joins TRBV7-9 to TRBJ2-7; D call uncertain. Between the trimmed V and J ends, which lost 2 bases and 5 bases, there was a span of 7 bases. Germline V gene data show CDR1 as SEHNR and CDR2 as FQNEAQ (reference sequence). The CDR3 is made up of 12 amino acids. In DNA form, the CDR3 reads TGTGCCAGCAGCTTACTTAGCCACGAGCAGTACGTC. As protein: CASSLLSHEQYV.

This clonotype has a single count. The chain carries TRBV18 and TRBJ2-7, with 7 bases fitting TRBD1. The CDR3 has 16 amino acids. Per germline, CDR1 KGHSH and CDR2 LQKENI. V shed 1 base and J 7 bases; nucleotides not matched to a gene: 13. The CDR3 DNA is TGTGCCAGCTCACCACAAGAGGGGGCCCGGCTTACGGAGCAGTACTTC. Translating it yields CASSPQEGARLTEQYF.

This clonotype appeared a few times. The rearrangement links TRBV7-6 to TRBJ2-5, with D tentatively TRBD2 (5 bases). The germline V gene has CDR1 SGHVS and CDR2 FNYEAQ. The V end was cut by 1 base, the J end by 5 bases, with 23 bases between. The CDR3 extends over 18 amino acids. The CDR3 region is CASSLEAAGSHGSETQYF. The CDR3 DNA reads TGTGCCAGCAGCTTAGAGGCGGCGGGTTCCCACGGGTCGGAGACCCAGTACTTC.

V and J are TRBV4-3 and TRBJ1-1; maybe TRBD1 (5 bases). Trimming pared 1 base from V and 0 bases from J, leaving 12 bases between. Germline V gene sequence: CDR1 LGHNA, CDR2 YSLEER. The CDR3 spans 16 residues. The CDR3 nucleotides are TGCGCCAGCAGCCAAGCCGGGCAGGGACTGAACACTGAAGCTTTCTTT. Translated, it gives CASSQAGQGLNTEAFF.

This clonotype showed up just a few times. The chain has TRBV4-3 and TRBJ2-6; D may be TRBD1 or TRBD2 (6 bases each). The CDR3 loop spans 18 amino acids. The germline V and J ends were trimmed by 2 bases and 0 bases, with 14 bases remaining between them. The germline CDR1 and CDR2 sequences are LGHNA and YSLEER. Here the CDR3 DNA reads TGCGCCAGCAGCCAACAGCAGGAGGGGGGCTCTGGGGCCAACGTCCTGACTTTC. It codes for CASSQQQEGGSGANVLTF.

This clonotype was counted between two and nine times. J is TRBJ1-2 and V is TRBV20-1, with 7 bases lining up with TRBD1. Trimming removed 6 bases from V and 2 bases from J; junction bases left unmatched: 3. Germline values: CDR1 DFQATT, CDR2 SNEGSKA (reference sequence). The CDR3 sequence is 12 residues long. The CDR3 nucleotides read TGCAGTGCGCTGACAGGGAACTATGGCTACACCTTC. Translated, it gives CSALTGNYGYTF.

Of note for this clonotype: At one boundary the junction diverges from the germline segment, which might be a read error. The chain carries TRBV29-1 and TRBJ2-5, with D tentatively TRBD2 (6 bases). CDR1 and CDR2 (germline): SQVTM, ANQGSEA. CDR3 length: 13 residues. CDR3 residues: CSVEAAGRETQYF. CDR3 DNA: TGCAGCGTGGAAGCGGCCGGGAGAGAGACCCAGTACTTC.